This T cell receptor (beta chain) is drawn from a study of cytomegalovirus exposure and HLA in healthy donors. The PCR made use of 60 Vbeta and 13 Jbeta primers. In the authors' methods: Unique TCR beta chains totaled 80 million to 100 million in a later count, with around 11 million of them shared. TCRdb's table, derived via immunoSEQ multiplex PCR, lists solely in-frame clones and lacks some. For V, J and clone size, that table is used; D and trimming come from the DNA. This sample has about 180,000 clones; roughly 76% occur once, and the top ten carry just under 5%. Broader study findings: Researchers left out some V segments, among them TRBV6-2 and TRBV6-3, as indistinguishable.

To note about this clone: No antigen is known for it.

In germline, CDR1 is MNHEY, CDR2 SVGAGI. V dropped 0 bases and J dropped 0 bases, with 6 bases sitting between them. This CDR3 has 15 residues. The receptor was derived from a woman aged 18-30 years in good health and CMV-seropositive. Sequencing was done on a sample of PBMCs. V gene TRBV6-5 combines with J gene TRBJ1-5; the D is unclear. The CDR3 reads CASSYSEDSNQPQHF. In DNA form, the CDR3 reads TGTGCCAGCAGTTACTCCGAGGATAGCAATCAGCCCCAGCATTTT.